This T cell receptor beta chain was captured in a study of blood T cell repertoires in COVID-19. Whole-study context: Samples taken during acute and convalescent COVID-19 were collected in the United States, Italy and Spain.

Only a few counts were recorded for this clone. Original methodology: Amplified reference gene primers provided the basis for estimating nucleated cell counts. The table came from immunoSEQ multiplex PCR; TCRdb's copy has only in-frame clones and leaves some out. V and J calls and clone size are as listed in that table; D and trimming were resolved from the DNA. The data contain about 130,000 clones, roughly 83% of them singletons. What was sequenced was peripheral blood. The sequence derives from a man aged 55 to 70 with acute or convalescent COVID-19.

The CDR3 sequence is CAISEAGLGNQPQHF. The DNA for the CDR3 is TGTGCCATCAGTGAGGCAGGGTTGGGCAATCAGCCCCAGCATTTT. J is TRBJ1-5 and V is TRBV10-3, with D possibly matching TRBD1 (5 bases). Trimming removed 2 bases from V and 2 bases from J, with 10 bases in between. CDR1 is ENHRY, CDR2 SYGVKD, per germline. CDR3 length: 15 residues.